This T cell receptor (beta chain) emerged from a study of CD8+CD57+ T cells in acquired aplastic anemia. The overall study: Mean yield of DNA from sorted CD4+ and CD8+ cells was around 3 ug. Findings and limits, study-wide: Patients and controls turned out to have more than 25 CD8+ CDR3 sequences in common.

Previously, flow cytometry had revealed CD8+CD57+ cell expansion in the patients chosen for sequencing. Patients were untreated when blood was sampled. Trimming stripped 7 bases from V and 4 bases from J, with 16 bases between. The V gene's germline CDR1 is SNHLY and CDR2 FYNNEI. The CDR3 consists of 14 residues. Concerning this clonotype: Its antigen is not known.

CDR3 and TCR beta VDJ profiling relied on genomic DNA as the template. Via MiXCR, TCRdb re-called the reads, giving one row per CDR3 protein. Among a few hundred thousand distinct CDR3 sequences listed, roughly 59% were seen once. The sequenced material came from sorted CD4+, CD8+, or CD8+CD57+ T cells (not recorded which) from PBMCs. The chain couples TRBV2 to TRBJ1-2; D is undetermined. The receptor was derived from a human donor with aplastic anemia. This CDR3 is CASTSSRSLYGYTF. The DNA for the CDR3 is TGTGCCAGCACGTCGAGCAGGAGCCTCTATGGCTACACCTTC. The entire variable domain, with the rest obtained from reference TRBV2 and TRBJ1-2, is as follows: EPEVTQTPSHQVTQMGQEVILRCVPISNHLYFYWYRQILGQKVEFLVSFYNNEISEKSEIFDDQFSVERPDGSNFTLKIRSTKLEDSAMYFCASTSSRSLYGYTFGSGTRLTVV.